One and the same sample provided the 10 T cell receptor beta chains below, sequenced in a study of cytomegalovirus exposure and HLA in healthy donors. The PCR employed 60 Vbeta primers together with 13 Jbeta primers. TCRdb keeps only in-frame clones here, not all; method: immunoSEQ multiplex PCR. The sample spans fewer than 150,000 clones; the ten largest clones claim 2% to 3%. The sequenced material came from PBMCs. The receptors come from a man aged 35 to 55 in good health and CMV-seronegative.

The chain recombines TRBV11-1 with TRBJ2-7; D is possibly TRBD1 (6 bases). The CDR3 length is 13 residues. Germline V lookup: CDR1 SGHAT, CDR2 FQDESV (reference sequence). V lost 8 bases, J lost 3 bases, and 14 bases lay in between. CDR3 bases: TGTGCCAGCCAGGGGAGATGGGGCTACGAGCAGTACTTC. This encodes CASQGRWGYEQYF.

The V gene is TRBV7-2, the J gene TRBJ2-1; the match to TRBD2 covers 8 bases. The germline V gene encodes CDR1 SGHTA and CDR2 FQGNSA. The junction had 10 bases not matched to a gene; V was cut back by 5 bases and J by 7 bases. The CDR3 is 15 residues long. Here the CDR3 DNA reads TGTGCCAGCAGCCTGACTGTCGGGGGGGCGAATGAGCAGTTCTTC. It codes for CASSLTVGGANEQFF. The full variable domain, rest sourced from reference TRBV7-2 and TRBJ2-1, is GAGVSQSPSNKVTEKGKDVELRCDPISGHTALYWYRQSLGQGLEFLIYFQGNSAPDKSGLPSDRFSAERTGGSVSTLTIQRTQQEDSAVYLCASSLTVGGANEQFFGPGTRLTVL.

J is TRBJ1-5 and V is TRBV6-5; no clear D. Per the germline V gene, CDR1 is MNHEY and CDR2 is SVGAGI. The CDR3 totals 13 residues. Trimming took off 0 bases at V and 3 bases at J, with 3 bases between the two ends. DNA for the CDR3: TGTGCCAGCAGTTACTCTCTCAATCAGCCCCAGCATTTT. Translation: CASSYSLNQPQHF.

The chain recombines TRBV19 with TRBJ2-5; 11 positions match TRBD2. The CDR3 runs 16 residues. Per germline, CDR1 LNHDA and CDR2 SQIVND (reference sequence). Trimming cost V 0 bases and J 9 bases; bases outside gene matches: 9. CDR3 in amino acids: CASSIDLTSGAQAQYF. The CDR3 DNA sequence: TGTGCCAGTAGTATAGATCTGACTAGCGGGGCCCAGGCCCAGTACTTC.

The V call is TRBV7-6, the J call TRBJ1-5; D is possibly TRBD1 (5 bases). Trimming took off 2 bases at V and 0 bases at J, with 8 bases between the two ends. The CDR3 sequence is 15 residues long. Germline CDR1 is SGHVS and CDR2 is FNYEAQ. CDR3 DNA: TGTGCCAGCAGCTTACATACAGGTAGCAATCAGCCCCAGCATTTT. Its protein product is CASSLHTGSNQPQHF.

The chain couples TRBV7-9 to TRBJ2-6; maybe TRBD1 (5 bases). CDR1 SEHNR and CDR2 FQNEAQ come from the germline V gene (reference sequence). CDR3 length: 16 amino acids. V lost 1 base and J 4 bases, leaving 11 bases between the germline ends. The CDR3: CASSLVRVAGANVLTF. DNA for the CDR3: TGTGCCAGCAGCTTAGTCAGGGTAGCCGGGGCCAACGTCCTGACTTTC. Filled out from reference TRBV7-9 and TRBJ2-6, the complete variable domain reads DTGVSQNPRHKITKRGQNVTFRCDPISEHNRLYWYRQTLGQGPEFLTYFQNEAQLEKSRLLSDRFSAERPKGSFSTLEIQRTEQGDSAMYLCASSLVRVAGANVLTFGAGSRLTVL.

The chain combines TRBV6-5 with TRBJ2-2, with TRBD1 matching 9 bases. Losses at the gene ends were 2 bases for V and 4 bases for J; bases not matched to a gene: 2. This CDR3 has 15 residues. The germline CDR1 and CDR2 sequences are MNHEY and SVGAGI. The CDR3 nucleotides are TGTGCCAGCAGTTACAAACAGGGGGCCACCGGGGAGCTGTTTTTT. Amino acids: CASSYKQGATGELFF.

Written as DNA, the CDR3 is TGTGCCAGCAGCGTAGAGGACAGGGGCCAGCCCCAGCATTTT. Translating it yields CASSVEDRGQPQHF. The genes are TRBV9 and TRBJ1-5; 9 bases map to TRBD1. J lost 7 bases, V lost 0 bases, and 2 bases had no gene match. This CDR3 spans 14 amino acids. Germline V gene data show CDR1 as SGDLS and CDR2 as YYNGEE.

The chain links TRBV7-2 to TRBJ1-2; 8 bases align to TRBD1. Germline assignment: CDR1 SGHTA and CDR2 FQGNSA. V lost 5 bases, J lost 0 bases, and 11 bases stayed unmatched. The CDR3 has 17 residues. Here the CDR3 reads CASSVYRGGDSNYGYTF. The DNA for the CDR3 is TGTGCCAGCAGCGTCTACAGGGGGGGAGACTCTAACTATGGCTACACCTTC. The variable domain in full, with the rest retrieved from reference TRBV7-2 and TRBJ1-2, is GAGVSQSPSNKVTEKGKDVELRCDPISGHTALYWYRQSLGQGLEFLIYFQGNSAPDKSGLPSDRFSAERTGGSVSTLTIQRTQQEDSAVYLCASSVYRGGDSNYGYTFGSGTRLTVV.

This chain connects TRBV19 to TRBJ2-5; 7 bases map to TRBD1. The germline V gene encodes CDR1 LNHDA and CDR2 SQIVND (reference sequence). With 5 bases clipped from V and 3 bases from J, the junction kept 9 bases outside the gene matches. The CDR3 covers 15 residues. CDR3 sequence (DNA): TGTGCCAGTAGTCTAACAGGGGTCGGAGAAGAGACCCAGTACTTC. Residues: CASSLTGVGEETQYF.